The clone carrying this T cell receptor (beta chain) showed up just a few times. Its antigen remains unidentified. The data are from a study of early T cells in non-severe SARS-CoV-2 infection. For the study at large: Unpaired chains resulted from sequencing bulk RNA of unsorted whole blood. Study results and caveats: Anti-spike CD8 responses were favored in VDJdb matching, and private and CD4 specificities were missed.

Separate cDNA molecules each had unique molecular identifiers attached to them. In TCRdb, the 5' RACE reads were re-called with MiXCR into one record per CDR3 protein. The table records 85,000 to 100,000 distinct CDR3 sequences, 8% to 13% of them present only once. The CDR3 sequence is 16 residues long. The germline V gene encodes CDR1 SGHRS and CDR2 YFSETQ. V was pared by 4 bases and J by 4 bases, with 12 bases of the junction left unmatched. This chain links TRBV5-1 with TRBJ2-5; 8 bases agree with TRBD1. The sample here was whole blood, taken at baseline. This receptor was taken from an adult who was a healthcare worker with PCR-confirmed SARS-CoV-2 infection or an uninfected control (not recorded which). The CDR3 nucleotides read TGCGCCAGCAGCACCCAGACAGGGGCGACGACAGAGACCCAGTACTTC. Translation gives CASSTQTGATTETQYF.